The rows below give T cell receptor beta chains drawn from one sample of a study of neurological immune-mediated disorders. Each CDR3 protein gets one entry after TCRdb re-called the 5' RACE reads with MiXCR. The sample contains 65,000 to 70,000 distinct CDR3 sequences, roughly 3.7% of which appear only once. The sequencing input was PBMCs. Receptors were obtained from a man aged 50-60 years with multiple sclerosis. Each CDR3 is given with its conserved first and last residue. Each record gives: V gene, clone size, J gene, D gene, CDR3 protein, CDR3 DNA. D genes are given only for firm matches. A row's size may be missing; if present it is once, few, many or a size class.

>TRBV2|-|TRBJ1-3|TRBD1
CASELQGAKGNTIYF
TGTGCCAGCGAACTACAGGGGGCGAAGGGAAACACCATATATTTT
>TRBV13|few|TRBJ1-1|TRBD1
CASSLRTGVDTEAFF
TGTGCCAGCAGCTTACGGACAGGGGTGGACACTGAAGCTTTCTTT
>TRBV7-2|many|TRBJ2-7|TRBD2
CASSLSGTSGNYEQYF
TGTGCCAGCAGTTTAAGTGGGACTAGCGGAAACTACGAGCAGTACTTC
>TRBV5-1|many|TRBJ2-7|-
CASSLAGNTYEQYF
TGCGCCAGCAGCTTGGCAGGGAACACCTACGAGCAGTACTTC
>TRBV7-2|many|TRBJ2-1|TRBD2
CASTSSGSYNEQFF
TGTGCCAGCACATCTAGCGGGTCCTACAATGAGCAGTTCTTC
>TRBV6-6|many|TRBJ2-7|-
CASSYPDSNYEQYF
TGTGCCAGCAGTTACCCGGACAGTAACTACGAGCAGTACTTC
>TRBV18|few|TRBJ2-3|-
CASSLRPVSYTDTQYF
TGTGCCAGCTCACTTCGACCCGTCAGCTACACAGATACGCAGTATTTT
>TRBV3-1|many|TRBJ2-7|-
CASSSEGSYEQYF
TGTGCCAGCAGCTCGGAGGGGTCCTACGAGCAGTACTTC
>TRBV24-1|many|TRBJ1-5|-
CATSDRRRGRGNQPQNF
TGTGCCACCAGTGATAGACGGCGCGGCAGGGGCAATCAGCCCCAGAATTTT
>TRBV7-9|-|TRBJ1-5|-
CASSLTSSNQPQNF
TGTGCCAGCAGCTTAACCAGTAGCAATCAGCCCCAGAATTTT
>TRBV20-1|many|TRBJ1-2|-
CSAVTGADGYTF
TGCAGTGCAGTTACCGGAGCAGATGGCTACACCTTC
>TRBV5-1|many|TRBJ2-1|-
CASAGTSNNEQFF
TGCGCCAGCGCGGGGACATCCAACAATGAGCAGTTCTTC
>TRBV7-8|few|TRBJ2-3|TRBD1
CASSLRTGDGPDTQYF
TGTGCCAGCAGCTTAAGGACAGGGGACGGGCCAGATACGCAGTATTTT
>TRBV20-1|many|TRBJ1-1|-
CSARDLMNTEAFF
TGCAGTGCTAGAGATTTAATGAACACTGAAGCTTTCTTT
>TRBV4-1|many|TRBJ1-6|TRBD1
CASSQAGQGASPLHF
TGCGCCAGCAGCCAGGCTGGACAGGGAGCGTCACCCCTCCACTTT
>TRBV5-1|many|TRBJ1-5|-
CASSLDHQPQHF
TGCGCCAGCTCCCTTGACCACCAACCCCAGCATTTT
>TRBV4-2|few|TRBJ1-2|-
CASSQGSVDGYTF
TGTGCCAGCAGCCAGGGCTCAGTGGATGGCTACACCTTC
>TRBV7-2|many|TRBJ2-1|-
CASSFRREQFF
TGTGCCAGCAGCTTCCGGCGTGAGCAGTTCTTC
>TRBV27|many|TRBJ2-1|-
CASSLRGYSNNEQFF
TGTGCCAGCAGTTTGAGAGGGTATTCCAACAATGAGCAGTTCTTC
>TRBV25-1|many|TRBJ2-4|-
CASSEPRDINIQYF
TGTGCCAGCAGTGAACCTCGGGATATAAACATTCAGTACTTC
>TRBV5-5|many|TRBJ1-5|TRBD1
CASSPGQGRSQPQHF
TGTGCCAGCAGTCCCGGACAGGGGAGGAGTCAGCCCCAGCATTTT
>TRBV7-2|many|TRBJ2-5|TRBD1
CASSLQGAGTQYF
TGTGCCAGCAGCTTACAGGGGGCGGGGACCCAGTACTTC
>TRBV12-3/TRBV12-4|few|TRBJ2-5|-
CASSFPRVQETQYF
TGTGCCAGCAGTTTTCCTCGGGTACAAGAGACCCAGTACTTC
>TRBV15|many|TRBJ1-4|TRBD1
CATSRVGQGGEKLFF
TGTGCCACCAGCAGAGTAGGGCAGGGGGGCGAAAAACTGTTTTTT
>TRBV5-1|-|TRBJ1-3|-
CASSLEVGSGKTIYF
TGCGCCAGCAGCTTGGAGGTGGGGTCTGGAAAAACCATATATTTT
>TRBV5-1|many|TRBJ2-1|-
CASSLKGGSYNEQFF
TGCGCCAGCAGCTTGAAGGGGGGATCCTACAATGAGCAGTTCTTC
>TRBV11-2|many|TRBJ1-5|-
CASSLGSGVGQPQHF
TGTGCCAGCAGCTTAGGATCGGGGGTGGGACAGCCCCAGCATTTT
>TRBV5-1|-|TRBJ1-1|-
CASSPGLSTEAFF
TGCGCCAGCAGCCCCGGGTTGTCCACTGAAGCTTTCTTT
>TRBV5-1|many|TRBJ2-3|TRBD2
CASSLVGLVIDTQYF
TGCGCCAGCAGCTTGGTCGGACTAGTCATCGATACGCAGTATTTT
>TRBV6-1|many|TRBJ2-7|-
CALSTHEQYF
TGTGCCCTAAGCACGCACGAGCAGTACTTC